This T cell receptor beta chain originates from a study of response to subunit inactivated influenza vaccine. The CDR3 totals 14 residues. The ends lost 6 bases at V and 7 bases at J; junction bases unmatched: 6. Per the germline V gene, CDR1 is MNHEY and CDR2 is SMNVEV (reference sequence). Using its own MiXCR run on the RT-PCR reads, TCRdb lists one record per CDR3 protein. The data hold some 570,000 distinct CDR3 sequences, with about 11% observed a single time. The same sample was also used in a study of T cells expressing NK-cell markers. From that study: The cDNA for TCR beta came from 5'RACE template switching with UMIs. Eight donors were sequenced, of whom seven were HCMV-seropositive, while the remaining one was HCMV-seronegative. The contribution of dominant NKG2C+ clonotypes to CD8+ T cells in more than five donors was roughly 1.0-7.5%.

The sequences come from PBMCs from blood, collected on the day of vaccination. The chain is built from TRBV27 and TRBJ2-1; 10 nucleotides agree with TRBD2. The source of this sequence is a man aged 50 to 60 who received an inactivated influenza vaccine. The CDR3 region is CASRLAGPRNEQFF. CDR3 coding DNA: TGTGCCAGCAGACTAGCGGGGCCTCGGAATGAGCAGTTCTTC.